This is a list of T cell receptor beta chains from one sample in a study of beta chain features in type 1 diabetes. Libraries were prepared by immunoSEQ multiplex PCR; TCRdb keeps only in-frame clonotypes and omits some of them. The sample shows roughly 330,000 clones, roughly 12% of them seen only once. Material: naive CD4+ T cells from blood. Source of these receptors: a woman under 30 with type 1 diabetes. The CDR3 runs from the conserved cysteine through the conserved F or W. The order of the fields is clone size, D gene, V gene, J gene, CDR3 protein, CDR3 DNA. The D gene is left open where the match is weak. Clone size is given for some rows only: seen once, a few or many times, or a class if the clone is expanded.

NA	TRBD1	TRBV11-2	TRBJ1-4	CASSLDRVSEKLFF	TGTGCCAGCAGCCTCGACAGGGTTAGTGAAAAACTGTTTTTT
NA	TRBD2	TRBV7-2	TRBJ2-6	CASSLGRGYGANVLTF	TGTGCCAGCAGCCTGGGGAGGGGTTATGGGGCCAACGTCCTGACTTTC
NA	NA	TRBV27	TRBJ2-7	CATSGASYEQYF	TGTGCCACCTCGGGAGCGTCCTACGAGCAGTACTTC
NA	NA	TRBV29-1	TRBJ2-5	CSVVPGAQETQYF	TGCAGCGTTGTTCCCGGAGCCCAAGAGACCCAGTACTTC
NA	NA	TRBV7-9	TRBJ2-3	CASSLSVTQYF	TGTGCCAGCAGCTTATCGGTTACGCAGTATTTT
few	TRBD1	TRBV18	TRBJ2-5	CASSPPGTEETQYF	TGTGCCAGCTCACCACCCGGGACAGAAGAGACCCAGTACTTC
NA	TRBD2	TRBV4-2	TRBJ2-1	CASSQDTSGNYNEQFF	TGTGCCAGCAGCCAAGATACTAGCGGTAATTACAATGAGCAGTTCTTC
few	NA	TRBV15	TRBJ1-5	CATSRVPGGTLLQPQHF	TGTGCCACCAGCAGAGTACCAGGTGGTACTCTCTTGCAGCCCCAGCATTTT
NA	NA	TRBV6-5	TRBJ1-1	CASSAKTEAFF	TGTGCCAGCAGCGCTAAAACTGAAGCTTTCTTT
NA	NA	TRBV6-5	TRBJ2-7	CASSQQTQNRFRYF	TGTGCCAGCAGCCAGCAGACCCAAAACAGGTTTCGGTACTTC
few	NA	TRBV15	TRBJ1-1	CATSRVLTLMNTEAFF	TGTGCCACCAGTCGAGTCCTAACCCTGATGAACACTGAAGCTTTCTTT
NA	TRBD2	TRBV5-4	TRBJ2-1	CASSFRTSGSTDEQFF	TGTGCCAGCAGCTTCCGGACTAGCGGGAGTACAGATGAGCAGTTCTTC
NA	TRBD1	TRBV15	TRBJ2-1	CATSRGTGGLLNEQFF	TGTGCCACCAGCAGGGGAACAGGGGGCCTACTCAATGAGCAGTTCTTC
few	TRBD1	TRBV7-9	TRBJ1-2	CASSPGQGAFNYGYTF	TGTGCCAGCAGCCCGGGACAGGGGGCATTTAACTATGGCTACACCTTC
few	TRBD2	TRBV7-2	TRBJ2-1	CASSLRRELEQFF	TGTGCCAGCAGCTTGAGGCGGGAGCTAGAGCAGTTCTTC
few	NA	TRBV6-5	TRBJ2-3	CASSRPGALSDTQYF	TGTGCCAGCAGTCGTCCGGGAGCCCTCAGCGATACGCAGTATTTT
NA	TRBD1	TRBV11-2	TRBJ1-2	CASSRTGANYGYTF	TGTGCCAGCAGCCGGACAGGGGCTAACTATGGCTACACCTTC
few	NA	TRBV30	TRBJ1-1	CAWSAVEAFF	TGTGCCTGGAGTGCTGTTGAAGCTTTCTTT
few	TRBD2	TRBV7-9	TRBJ2-3	CASSPSSGRWADTQYF	TGTGCCAGCAGCCCATCTAGCGGGAGGTGGGCAGATACGCAGTATTTT
NA	NA	TRBV4-3	TRBJ1-1	CASSQGLGTLEAFF	TGCGCCAGCAGCCAAGGACTCGGGACACTTGAAGCTTTCTTT
many	NA	TRBV7-9	TRBJ2-5	CASSLAGAETQYF	TGTGCCAGCAGCTTAGCGGGAGCGGAGACCCAGTACTTC
NA	TRBD2	TRBV15	TRBJ2-3	CATSFQGGDTQYF	TGTGCCACCAGTTTCCAGGGAGGGGATACGCAGTATTTT
NA	NA	TRBV4-3	TRBJ2-2	CASSQGSGWERGTGELFF	TGCGCCAGCAGCCAAGGGTCCGGGTGGGAGCGTGGCACCGGGGAGCTGTTTTTT
NA	NA	TRBV5-4	TRBJ1-1	CASSSPGHKNTEAFF	TGTGCCAGCAGCAGCCCGGGACACAAAAACACTGAAGCTTTCTTT
few	NA	TRBV18	TRBJ2-7	CASSPDLASSYEQYF	TGTGCCAGCTCACCAGACCTAGCGTCCTCCTACGAGCAGTACTTC
NA	NA	TRBV6-1	TRBJ1-1	CASTRGARDRTEAFF	TGTGCCAGCACCCGGGGGGCGAGGGATCGCACTGAAGCTTTCTTT
NA	TRBD1	TRBV30	TRBJ2-5	CAWRARQGLQETQYF	TGTGCCTGGAGAGCGAGACAGGGCCTCCAAGAGACCCAGTACTTC
NA	NA	TRBV18	TRBJ2-1	CASSPISLGGGLHNEQFF	TGTGCCAGCTCACCAATCTCTCTAGGCGGGGGCCTTCACAATGAGCAGTTCTTC
NA	NA	TRBV7-6	TRBJ2-5	CASSSYLQGQTQYF	TGTGCCAGCAGCTCGTATCTCCAGGGGCAGACCCAGTACTTC
NA	NA	TRBV7-2	TRBJ2-7	CASSLEQGNRYEQYF	TGTGCCAGCAGCTTAGAGCAGGGAAATCGCTACGAGCAGTACTTC
few	NA	TRBV7-2	TRBJ1-1	CASSLARVEAFF	TGTGCCAGCAGCCTCGCGAGGGTTGAAGCTTTCTTT
NA	TRBD1	TRBV25-1	TRBJ1-2	CASSKRDRANYGYTF	TGTGCCAGCAGTAAGCGGGACAGGGCTAACTATGGCTACACCTTC
few	TRBD1	TRBV28	TRBJ2-7	CASSPGTGAYF	TGTGCCAGCAGTCCTGGGACAGGCGCCTACTTC
many	TRBD1	TRBV29-1	TRBJ2-7	CSVGRGTYEQYF	TGCAGCGTTGGCAGGGGGACCTACGAGCAGTACTTC
NA	TRBD2	TRBV6-5	TRBJ2-3	CASSPLAGGPDTQYF	TGTGCCAGCAGCCCACTAGCGGGAGGGCCAGATACGCAGTATTTT
few	NA	TRBV18	TRBJ1-1	CASSQLMNTEAFF	TGTGCCAGCTCACAACTAATGAACACTGAAGCTTTCTTT
few	TRBD2	TRBV19	TRBJ2-2	CASSLARTSHTGELFF	TGTGCCAGTAGTCTCGCCCGGACTAGCCACACCGGGGAGCTGTTTTTT
NA	NA	TRBV30	TRBJ2-6	CARALAGANVLTF	TGTGCCCGAGCGTTGGCAGGGGCCAACGTCCTGACTTTC
few	NA	TRBV28	TRBJ1-3	CASEQGRENTIYF	TGTGCCAGCGAGCAGGGGAGGGAAAACACCATATATTTT
few	TRBD1	TRBV28	TRBJ2-5	CASSGAGTAEETQYF	TGTGCCAGCAGTGGCGCCGGGACAGCCGAAGAGACCCAGTACTTC
NA	NA	TRBV2	TRBJ1-5	CASSPPVVSNQPQHF	TGTGCCAGCAGTCCCCCCGTTGTTAGCAATCAGCCCCAGCATTTT
NA	TRBD2	TRBV4-1	TRBJ2-1	CASSQGVLAGVHEQFF	TGCGCCAGCAGCCAAGGTGTACTAGCGGGAGTGCATGAGCAGTTCTTC
NA	NA	TRBV7-2	TRBJ2-1	CASRISGPAYNEQFF	TGTGCCAGCAGAATTAGCGGACCAGCCTACAATGAGCAGTTCTTC
NA	NA	TRBV5-4	TRBJ1-2	CASSVLAGDYGYTF	TGTGCCAGCAGCGTCCTTGCCGGGGACTATGGCTACACCTTC
NA	TRBD1	TRBV5-5	TRBJ2-5	CASSLTGGLQETQYF	TGTGCCAGCAGCTTGACAGGGGGCCTACAAGAGACCCAGTACTTC
NA	TRBD2	TRBV5-1	TRBJ2-6	CASNPGTSLSGANVLTF	TGCGCCAGCAATCCCGGGACTAGCCTCTCTGGGGCCAACGTCCTGACTTTC
NA	TRBD2	TRBV29-1	TRBJ2-5	CSVAPGGAGGSETQYF	TGCAGCGTTGCCCCCGGGGGTGCGGGAGGAAGCGAGACCCAGTACTTC
NA	TRBD1	TRBV7-9	TRBJ2-3	CASSSPRTGSTDTQYF	TGTGCCAGCAGTAGCCCAAGGACAGGGAGCACAGATACGCAGTATTTT
NA	NA	TRBV4-1	TRBJ2-1	CASSQEARGPTLGQFF	TGCGCCAGCAGCCAAGAGGCCAGGGGACCAACATTAGGCCAGTTCTTC
few	TRBD2	TRBV9	TRBJ2-3	CASSDSRLADSSTDTQYF	TGTGCCAGCAGCGATTCGCGGCTAGCGGATTCTAGCACAGATACGCAGTATTTT
NA	TRBD1	TRBV11-3	TRBJ2-2	CATGTANTGELFF	TGTGCCACCGGGACAGCGAACACCGGGGAGCTGTTTTTT
NA	NA	TRBV4-1	TRBJ1-1	CASSQEPAGATMNTEAFF	TGCGCCAGCAGCCAAGAGCCTGCAGGGGCAACCATGAACACTGAAGCTTTCTTT
few	NA	TRBV5-1	TRBJ1-4	CASSLGSVDEKLFF	TGCGCCAGCAGCTTGGGATCGGTAGATGAAAAACTGTTTTTT
NA	NA	TRBV9	TRBJ2-2	CASSPHGGGAEFNTGELFF	TGTGCCAGCAGCCCCCACGGGGGAGGAGCGGAGTTTAACACCGGGGAGCTGTTTTTT
NA	TRBD1	TRBV7-9	TRBJ2-1	CASSPRQGADEQFF	TGTGCCAGCAGCCCTCGACAGGGGGCCGATGAGCAGTTCTTC
few	TRBD1	TRBV11-1	TRBJ2-1	CASSLGPGTGNFEQFF	TGTGCCAGCAGCTTAGGGCCAGGGACAGGTAATTTTGAGCAGTTCTTC
few	NA	TRBV18	TRBJ1-5	CASSPGNIWRSDRQPQHF	TGTGCCAGCTCACCAGGTAACATATGGAGGTCCGATCGTCAGCCCCAGCATTTT
NA	TRBD1	TRBV7-8	TRBJ2-7	CASRGTGGLGEQYF	TGTGCCAGCAGAGGGACAGGGGGTCTGGGAGAGCAGTACTTC
NA	TRBD1	TRBV30	TRBJ2-6	CAWNRDRGVLRANVLTF	TGTGCCTGGAACCGGGACAGGGGGGTTCTACGGGCCAACGTCCTGACTTTC
few	TRBD2	TRBV30	TRBJ2-1	CAWRGAGSYNEQFF	TGTGCCTGGAGAGGAGCGGGGTCCTACAATGAGCAGTTCTTC